Listed below are T cell receptor beta chains from one sample, sequenced in a study of cytomegalovirus exposure and HLA in healthy donors. Sequenced by immunoSEQ multiplex PCR; TCRdb stores in-frame clones only, minus some. The table has about 140,000 clones, around three quarters seen once; the top ten hold 2% to 2.5%. Sequenced material: PBMCs. The receptors stem from an older woman in good health and CMV-seropositive. Both conserved end residues are part of each CDR3. D genes are given only for firm matches. For some rows the clone size is stated as once, few or many, or as a class when expanded; others skip it.

v_gene	len	abundance	d_gene	j_gene	CDR3nt	CDR3aa
TRBV7-2	15	-	TRBD2	TRBJ2-7	TGTGCCAGCAGCTTGGGGTATGCGGGAGGGAAAGAGCAGTACTTC	CASSLGYAGGKEQYF
TRBV9	15	once	TRBD1	TRBJ1-1	TGTGCCAGCAGCCTCTCCTGGACAGGGAGTACTGAAGCTTTCTTT	CASSLSWTGSTEAFF
TRBV28	11	few	-	TRBJ1-2	TGTGCCAGCGGCGAGGATTACGGCTACACCTTC	CASGEDYGYTF
TRBV10-2	11	-	-	TRBJ2-1	TGCGCCAGCTCCCGCGTTATTGAGCAGTTCTTC	CASSRVIEQFF
TRBV4-2	17	-	TRBD2	TRBJ2-2	TGTGCCAGCAGCCAAGAAATTGGGACTAGCGGGACCGGGGAGCTGTTTTTT	CASSQEIGTSGTGELFF
TRBV7-8	13	-	-	TRBJ1-1	TGTGCCAGCAGCCAACGCAGGGCCACTGAAGCTTTCTTT	CASSQRRATEAFF
TRBV27	14	-	TRBD1	TRBJ1-5	TGTGCCAGCAGTTGGGGACAGGGGAGTCAGCCCCAGCATTTT	CASSWGQGSQPQHF
TRBV7-9	14	-	TRBD1	TRBJ1-1	TGTGCCAGCAGCTTAGAGACAGGGGCAACTGAAGCTTTCTTT	CASSLETGATEAFF
TRBV29-1	11	-	-	TRBJ2-7	TGCAGCGTTGGCGAGGTATACGAGCAGTACTTC	CSVGEVYEQYF
TRBV6-1	16	-	-	TRBJ1-1	TGTGCCAGCAGTGATCGTCCAGGGGTCGGAAGAACTGAAGCTTTCTTT	CASSDRPGVGRTEAFF
TRBV6-1	14	-	TRBD1	TRBJ1-5	TGTGCCAGCAGTGTTTCGGGACAGTATCAGCCCCAGCATTTT	CASSVSGQYQPQHF
TRBV29-1	13	-	-	TRBJ2-1	TGCAGCGTTCAGGCGGGCTCCTACAATGAGCAGTTCTTC	CSVQAGSYNEQFF
TRBV6-5	14	-	TRBD1	TRBJ1-2	TGTGCCAGCAGCCAAGGACAGGGGATCTATGGCTACACCTTC	CASSQGQGIYGYTF
TRBV28	14	few	-	TRBJ1-1	TGTGCCAGCAGCCCACCCGCCCGGGGTACTGAAGCTTTCTTT	CASSPPARGTEAFF
TRBV29-1	14	-	-	TRBJ2-1	TGCAGCGTTTTTGACCCGAAAACGGGGAATGAGCAGTTCTTC	CSVFDPKTGNEQFF
TRBV4-1	15	-	-	TRBJ1-5	TGCGCCAGCAGCCAAGACAGGGGACGGGCAATGCCCCAGCATTTT	CASSQDRGRAMPQHF
TRBV10-2	15	-	TRBD1	TRBJ1-1	TGCGCCAGCAGTGACTCGGACAGGTTGAACACTGAAGCTTTCTTT	CASSDSDRLNTEAFF
TRBV15	12	few	TRBD1	TRBJ2-1	TGTGCCACCAGCGCCACAGGGGTGGGGCAGTTCTTC	CATSATGVGQFF
TRBV6-5	15	-	-	TRBJ1-1	TGTGCCAGCAGTTACGGTGAGACAATGAACACTGAAGCTTTCTTT	CASSYGETMNTEAFF
TRBV29-1	11	few	TRBD1	TRBJ1-2	TGCAGCGCTGAACAGGGGCATGGCTACACCTTC	CSAEQGHGYTF
TRBV5-1	14	-	-	TRBJ1-4	TGCGCCAGCAGCTTACAGGGCCCCCCAGAAAAACTGTTTTTT	CASSLQGPPEKLFF
TRBV30	11	-	-	TRBJ2-7	TGTGCCTGGAGCAGGGAACACGAGCAGTACTTC	CAWSREHEQYF
TRBV5-1	15	-	-	TRBJ2-7	TGCGCCAGCAGCTTGGGGGGCGCCGCCTCCTACGAGCAGTACTTC	CASSLGGAASYEQYF
TRBV18	16	many	-	TRBJ1-1	TGTGCCAGCTCACCACCCTTGACAGGAATGAACACTGAAGCTTTCTTT	CASSPPLTGMNTEAFF
TRBV6-6	13	-	TRBD1	TRBJ2-7	TGTGCCAGCAGTGGGGGACAGACCCACGAGCAGTACTTC	CASSGGQTHEQYF
TRBV27	16	-	TRBD1	TRBJ2-7	TGTGCCAGCAGTCCTCAACGCGGACAGGGGGCCTACGAGCAGTACTTC	CASSPQRGQGAYEQYF
TRBV27	13	few	-	TRBJ1-1	TGTGCCAGCAGTTTATTGCGGAACACTGAAGCTTTCTTT	CASSLLRNTEAFF
TRBV7-9	13	-	-	TRBJ2-1	TGTGCCAGCAGCCTAGAGGGACTTTATGAGCAGTTCTTC	CASSLEGLYEQFF
TRBV5-1	14	few	-	TRBJ2-7	TGCGCCAGCAGCCCCCGGGACTCGGTCTACGAGCAGTACTTC	CASSPRDSVYEQYF
TRBV4-1	12	-	-	TRBJ1-2	TGCGCCAGCAGCCAAGCGTTCTATGGCTACACCTTC	CASSQAFYGYTF